These 12 T cell receptor beta chains came from one sample sequenced in a study of blood T cells in healthy people across ages. The authors ran a second PCR of roughly 6 to 11 cycles using a sample-barcoded 5' primer and a J-beta primer mix. TCRdb reprocessed the 5' RACE reads with MiXCR, giving one entry per CDR3 protein. The table records 1,300,000 or so distinct CDR3 sequences, roughly 64% of them present only once. The sample comprised blood. The receptors shown here come from a man younger than 35 in good health.

The V call is TRBV20-1, the J call TRBJ2-5; TRBD2 is a possible D gene (6 bases). CDR1 is DFQATT, CDR2 SNEGSKA, per germline (reference sequence). The germline V and J ends were trimmed by 4 bases and 3 bases, with 12 bases remaining between them. This CDR3 comprises 13 residues. The CDR3 here is CSANQAGKETQYF. CDR3 bases: TGCAGTGCTAATCAGGCGGGAAAAGAGACCCAGTACTTC.

The rearrangement joins TRBV4-1 to TRBJ2-1, with a weak D call TRBD2 (5 bases). The CDR3 extends over 14 amino acids. The V and J ends lost 1 base and 10 bases respectively, with 14 bases between them. The germline CDR1 and CDR2 sequences are MGHRA and YSYEKL. The CDR3 DNA is TGCGCCAGCAGCCAAGCCCTAAGCGGCAAGGAGCAGTTCTTC. It specifies CASSQALSGKEQFF.

In DNA form, the CDR3 reads TGTGCCAGCAGTCCCCCCTGGACAGGTGATTACTCAACCTACGAGCAGTACTTC. Residues: CASSPPWTGDYSTYEQYF. This sequence joins TRBV27 and TRBJ2-7, with 7 bases identical to TRBD1. V dropped 5 bases and J dropped 2; count of bases not matched to a gene: 18. The CDR3 totals 18 residues. CDR1 MNHEY and CDR2 SMNVEV come from the germline V gene (reference sequence).

This clonotype was counted only a few times. The gene calls are TRBV3-1 and TRBJ2-3; D gene unclear. This CDR3 has 15 residues. Germline-derived CDR1 and CDR2 are LGHDT and YNNKEL (reference sequence). The V end was cut by 0 bases, the J end by 2 bases, with 9 bases between. CDR3 residues: CASSQEVGYTDTQYF. The CDR3 DNA is TGTGCCAGCAGCCAAGAGGTCGGCTACACAGATACGCAGTATTTT.

In this sample, this clonotype turned up once. The rearrangement uses TRBV12-3 or TRBV12-4 and TRBJ2-4; D is perhaps TRBD2 (7 bases). The J call is uncertain, as TRBJ2-7 better fits the DNA end. This CDR3 region has 15 residues. The CDR3 region has the DNA TGTGCCAGCAGTTTAGTGGGGGGGGCCGACTACGAGCAGTACTTC. Amino acids: CASSLVGGADYEQYF.

The gene calls are TRBV5-6 and TRBJ2-4, with 11 bases fitting TRBD2. Trimming took 0 bases from V and 4 from J; bases not matched to a gene: 3. Germline V gene sequence: CDR1 SGHDT, CDR2 YYEEEE. There are 16 residues in the CDR3. CDR3 sequence reads: CASSLGLAGLKNIQYF. DNA for the CDR3: TGTGCCAGCAGCTTGGGACTAGCGGGGTTAAAAAACATTCAGTACTTC. Together with reference TRBV5-6 and TRBJ2-4, the CDR3 gives the full variable domain: DAGVTQSPTHLIKTRGQQVTLRCSPKSGHDTVSWYQQALGQGPQFIFQYYEEEERQRGNFPDRFSGHQFPNYSSELNVNALLLGDSALYLCASSLGLAGLKNIQYFGAGTRLSVL.

The J gene is TRBJ2-7, the V gene TRBV20-1; D might be TRBD1 (6 bases). Between the trimmed V and J ends, which lost 5 bases and 0 bases, there was a span of 17 bases. The CDR3 covers 15 residues. Germline V gene lookup returns CDR1 DFQATT and CDR2 SNEGSKA (reference sequence). In DNA, the CDR3 is TGCAGTGCTTCGCCAATGACAGGTGCCTCCTACGAGCAGTACTTC. Translating gives CSASPMTGASYEQYF.

The sample holds a few counts of this clonotype. The chain is built from TRBV4-3 and TRBJ1-1; D uncertain. With 6 bases removed from V and 0 bases from J, the gap between germline ends came to 8 bases. The CDR3 extends over 13 amino acids. Germline V gives CDR1 LGHNA, CDR2 YSLEER. CDR3 residues: CASSAAMNTEAFF. CDR3 coding DNA: TGCGCCAGCAGTGCAGCCATGAACACTGAAGCTTTCTTT.

The CDR3 coding sequence is TGCAGCGGTGTAGGGTTATATGGCTACACCTTC. Residues: CSGVGLYGYTF. The V and J genes are TRBV29-1 and TRBJ1-2, with no clear D. Between the trimmed V and J ends, which lost 7 bases and 5 bases, there was a span of 11 bases. CDR1 SQVTM and CDR2 ANQGSEA come from the germline V gene. The CDR3 totals 11 residues.

V and J are TRBV20-1 and TRBJ1-1; D is uncertain. The V gene's germline CDR1 is DFQATT and CDR2 SNEGSKA (reference sequence). The CDR3 is made up of 11 amino acids. V was clipped by 6 bases and J by 4 bases, with 9 bases between them. The CDR3 region is CSAGRTTEAFF. The CDR3 nucleotides read TGCAGTGCCGGGCGGACCACTGAAGCTTTCTTT.

The chain links TRBV20-1 to TRBJ1-2, with a weak D call TRBD1 (6 bases). Germline V gene sequence: CDR1 DFQATT, CDR2 SNEGSKA (reference sequence). The CDR3 covers 16 residues. The V end was cut by 1 base, the J end by 2 bases, with 17 bases between. CDR3 loop: CSARVPVRTANYGYTF. CDR3 in DNA: TGCAGTGCTAGAGTCCCAGTCCGGACAGCAAACTATGGCTACACCTTC.

This clonotype has only a few counts. This chain joins TRBV20-1 and TRBJ1-5, with 8 bases aligning to TRBD1. The J segment lost 1 base and the V segment lost 1 base, leaving 12 bases of the junction unmatched. This CDR3 has 18 amino acids. Germline V CDR1 and CDR2: DFQATT, SNEGSKA (reference sequence). The CDR3 sequence: CSARGFIEGQESNQPQHF. CDR3 nucleotide sequence: TGCAGTGCTAGAGGATTTATCGAGGGACAGGAGAGCAATCAGCCCCAGCATTTT.